The entry that follows covers one TCR beta chain sequence. The source of the sample is a study of blood T cell repertoires in COVID-19. In the study overall: T cells, B-cell-depleted T cells, or PBMCs provided the cDNA or gDNA that served as material.

Per the original methods: Reference gene primer amplification gave nucleated cell count estimates. Measured with immunoSEQ multiplex PCR; TCRdb has only the in-frame clones, and not every one. The V and J calls and clone size were taken over from that table, and D and trimming were inferred from the DNA. This table holds 110,000 to 150,000 clones, over 70% found once. This receptor was taken from a human donor in a cohort sampled during active COVID-19. Sequenced sample: peripheral blood.

CDR3 protein: CASSLPTSGRNSYNEQFF. In DNA form, the CDR3 reads TGTGCCAGCAGCTTGCCGACTAGCGGGAGGAACTCCTACAATGAGCAGTTCTTC. The gene calls are TRBV7-8 and TRBJ2-1, with 13 bases aligning to TRBD2. The germline CDR1 and CDR2 sequences are SGHVS and FQNEAQ. This CDR3 spans 18 amino acids. The trim removed 3 bases at V and 0 bases at J, leaving 5 bases unmatched.